The T cell receptor beta chain described here comes from a study of T-cell reconstitution after alpha-beta-depleted transplantation in children. The germline V gene encodes CDR1 SGHVS and CDR2 FQNEAQ. Trimming left V 3 bases short and J 0 bases short, with 13 bases between. This CDR3 region has 16 residues. Molecular barcoding with unique molecular identifiers was used for the TCRbeta library. TCRdb processed the PCR reads anew with MiXCR; each CDR3 protein has one entry. The data show 250,000 or so distinct CDR3 sequences, more than 20% seen once. Whole-study findings and limits: Some patients showed high day-60 TCRbeta diversity, which derived from surviving recipient T cells and thymic progenitors. Reportedly, only several hundred clones from non-depleted graft cells drove alpha-beta T-cell counts at about two months. When one year had passed after transplant, most T-cell counts and diversity came from newly produced T cells.

Comments on this clonotype: Its cognate antigen is unknown.

This receptor was taken from a female patient aged 2-9 years who had a stem cell transplant for congenital amegakaryocytic thrombocytopenia, so the T cells may come from the graft donor. Source: PBMCs, mostly from graft donor cells, taken 360 days after TCRalphabeta/CD19-depleted stem cell transplant. The chain links TRBV7-8 to TRBJ2-3, with TRBD2 as a possible D gene (7 bases). The CDR3 DNA reads as TGTGCCAGCAGCTTCCTCGGGGGGCCGAGCACAGATACGCAGTATTTT. This translates into CASSFLGGPSTDTQYF.